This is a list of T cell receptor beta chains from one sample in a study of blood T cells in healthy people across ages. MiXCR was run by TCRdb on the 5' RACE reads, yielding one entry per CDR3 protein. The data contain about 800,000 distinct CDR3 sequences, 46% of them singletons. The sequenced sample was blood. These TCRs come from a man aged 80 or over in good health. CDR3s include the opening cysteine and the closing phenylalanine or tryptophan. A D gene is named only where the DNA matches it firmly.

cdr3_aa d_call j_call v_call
CASSQDRASTNNEQFF NA TRBJ2-1 TRBV4-3
CSVEDNEGGRARSYEQYF TRBD2 TRBJ2-7 TRBV29-1
CASSLTVLAASTGELFF TRBD2 TRBJ2-2 TRBV7-2
CASSQDQDSSYQPQHF NA TRBJ1-5 TRBV4-1
CGVTTGNNQPQHF TRBD1 TRBJ1-5 TRBV20-1
CASSGGLSGEQYF NA TRBJ2-7 TRBV7-4
CAWSTLAGVAGANVLTF TRBD2 TRBJ2-6 TRBV30
CASSSPPEPSGNEQFF NA TRBJ2-1 TRBV12-3/TRBV12-4
CASGGGVTDTQYF NA TRBJ2-3 TRBV4-1
CASKAGGGENIQYF TRBD2 TRBJ2-4 TRBV19
CASSLDILKDTEAFF NA TRBJ1-1 TRBV7-2
CASSPRNSQMVNIQYF NA TRBJ2-4 TRBV18
CASSLAESGRSDEQFF TRBD2 TRBJ2-1 TRBV7-6
CASSVWGGGNTEAFF TRBD1 TRBJ1-1 TRBV5-5
CSVGASGVEYNEQYF TRBD2 TRBJ2-7 TRBV29-1
CASSQDPAGGLGDTQYF TRBD2 TRBJ2-3 TRBV4-2
CASSQDPGQGGYEQYF TRBD1 TRBJ2-7 TRBV4-1
CASSSPRPQHETQYF NA TRBJ2-5 TRBV7-2
CASSDRRGPDNEQFF NA TRBJ2-1 TRBV7-8
CASSRLAGGPYEQYF TRBD2 TRBJ2-7 TRBV7-2
CASSLWDGQGIYEQYF NA NA TRBV27
CASSLEVPFWRETQYF NA TRBJ2-5 TRBV7-2
CASSSDRVSGYTF TRBD1 TRBJ1-2 TRBV12-3/TRBV12-4
CATSREPSEPTGNWEQYF NA TRBJ2-7 TRBV15
CASRAPEGSREINYGYTF NA TRBJ1-2 TRBV28
CSARDRRAGYF NA TRBJ2-4 TRBV20-1
CASSLGSEAFIGRALHF NA TRBJ1-6 TRBV11-2
CASSSGPGPSAQYF NA TRBJ2-3 TRBV7-2
CASGIGTGELFF NA TRBJ2-2 TRBV12-3/TRBV12-4
CAWARGPNTEAFF NA TRBJ1-1 TRBV30
CASSVGTGLPYEQYF NA TRBJ2-7 TRBV9
CASSFSSGNPYNEQFF NA TRBJ2-1 TRBV28
CASSPIPRETQYF NA TRBJ2-5 TRBV27
CASSQDRGVNQPQHF NA TRBJ1-5 TRBV4-3
CASSKLQGPQETQYF TRBD1 TRBJ2-5 TRBV28
CASSLRTGHQETQYF TRBD1 TRBJ2-5 TRBV28
CASSAFSGTYNEQYF TRBD2 NA TRBV7-2
CASSPNGVTTREQFF NA TRBJ2-1 TRBV4-1
CASSFPGAGYEQYF NA TRBJ2-7 TRBV5-1
CASSEDRADYNEQFF NA TRBJ2-1 TRBV6-1
CASSIDRRGKDNEQFF NA TRBJ2-1 TRBV19